The 27 T cell receptor beta chains below were found in one sample sequenced in a study of cytomegalovirus exposure and HLA in healthy donors. TCRdb keeps only in-frame clones here, not all; method: immunoSEQ multiplex PCR. This table holds about 260,000 clones, around 91% found once. The sequenced sample consisted of PBMCs. These receptor sequences come from a woman aged 25 to 39 in good health and CMV-seronegative.

The chain employs TRBV5-1 and TRBJ2-7; 12 bases match TRBD2. The junction had 5 bases not matched to a gene; V was cut back by 0 bases and J by 4 bases. CDR3 size: 16 residues. CDR1 is SGHRS, CDR2 YFSETQ, per germline. In nucleotides, the CDR3 is TGCGCCAGCAGCTTGGCCTCTAGCGGGAGGGGATACGAGCAGTACTTC. Translation gives CASSLASSGRGYEQYF.

This clone was recorded once. The chain employs TRBV6-5 and TRBJ2-7; D remains ambiguous. Trimming shortened V by 6 bases and J by 7 bases, and 10 bases separated the two germline ends. The CDR3 length is 11 residues. Germline lookup yields CDR1 MNHEY and CDR2 SVGAGI. The DNA of the CDR3 is TGTGCCAGCAGGACGTCTGTTGAGCAGTACTTC. It translates to CASRTSVEQYF.

Only a few counts were recorded for this clone. V usage is TRBV5-4 and J usage is TRBJ1-2; 7 nucleotides agree with TRBD1. The germline gives CDR1 SGHNT, CDR2 YYREEE (reference sequence). This CDR3 has 13 residues. Trimming cost V 5 bases and J 2 bases; bases outside gene matches: 3. This CDR3 reads CASRRGQNYGYTF. DNA for the CDR3: TGTGCCAGCAGACGGGGACAGAACTATGGCTACACCTTC.

The rearrangement links TRBV9 to TRBJ2-6; D is perhaps TRBD1 or TRBD2 (6 bases each). This CDR3 spans 13 amino acids. Germline V gene sequence: CDR1 SGDLS, CDR2 YYNGEE. Trimming removed 0 bases at V and 17 bases at J, with 15 bases between. The CDR3 region is CASSVGGAVFLTF. For the CDR3, the DNA is TGTGCCAGCAGCGTAGGGGGGGCGGTTTTCTTGACTTTC.

V usage is TRBV6-5 and J usage is TRBJ2-7, with TRBD2 identical over 7 bases. V lost 4 bases, J lost 5 bases, and 14 bases stayed unmatched. The CDR3 consists of 16 residues. The germline CDR1 and CDR2 sequences are MNHEY and SVGAGI. The CDR3 sequence: CASSSSPGGGFNEQYF. CDR3 coding DNA: TGTGCCAGCAGTTCGTCCCCCGGGGGAGGGTTCAACGAGCAGTACTTC.

This clone has only a few counts. The chain uses TRBV19 and TRBJ1-5; D is unclear. The V gene lost 8 bases and the J gene lost 7 bases, with 12 bases spanning the gap. CDR1 LNHDA and CDR2 SQIVND come from the germline V gene (reference sequence). This CDR3 contains 12 residues. In nucleotides, the CDR3 is TGTGCCAGTCGTGGGAGGCAGCAGCCCCAGCATTTT. This encodes CASRGRQQPQHF. Complete variable domain (other parts from reference TRBV19 and TRBJ1-5): DGGITQSPKYLFRKEGQNVTLSCEQNLNHDAMYWYRQDPGQGLRLIYYSQIVNDFQKGDIAEGYSVSREKKESFPLTVTSAQKNPTAFYLCASRGRQQPQHFGDGTRLSIL.

This chain connects TRBV15 to TRBJ2-7; no reliable D call. The germline V and J ends were trimmed by 3 bases and 3 bases, with 6 bases remaining between them. Germline values: CDR1 LNHNV, CDR2 YYDKDF (reference sequence). The CDR3 has 12 residues. The CDR3 DNA is TGTGCCACCAGCAGGACTCACTACGAGCAGTACTTC. It codes for CATSRTHYEQYF.

This chain joins TRBV5-1 and TRBJ2-7, with a tentative D call TRBD1 (5 bases). CDR1 and CDR2 from the germline V gene are SGHRS and YFSETQ. The CDR3 sequence is 13 residues long. Trimming cost V 0 bases and J 6 bases, with 10 bases left between them. The CDR3 DNA reads TGCGCCAGCAGCTTGGACAGGCCGGGCGAGCAGTACTTC. Protein sequence: CASSLDRPGEQYF.

The chain couples TRBV11-2 to TRBJ2-6; D unresolved. Per the germline V gene, CDR1 is SGHAT and CDR2 is FQNNGV. The CDR3 is made up of 15 amino acids. Trimming stripped 2 bases from V and 2 bases from J, with 7 bases between. CDR3 nucleotides: TGTGCCAGCAGCTTATTCTCCGCTGGGGCCAACGTCCTGACTTTC. This gives the protein CASSLFSAGANVLTF.

The chain joins TRBV2 to TRBJ2-3; the match to TRBD1 covers 7 bases. The germline gives CDR1 SNHLY, CDR2 FYNNEI. This CDR3 region has 15 residues. After removal of 1 base from V and 1 base from J, the junction contained 2 bases not matched to a gene. For the CDR3, the DNA is TGTGCCAGCAGTGAAGACAGGGGCCGCACAGATACGCAGTATTTT. Translated, it gives CASSEDRGRTDTQYF.

A single count supports this clone. The chain is built from TRBV7-6 and TRBJ2-5; D might be TRBD2 (5 bases). The germline CDR1 and CDR2 sequences are SGHVS and FNYEAQ. The germline V and J ends were trimmed by 5 bases and 0 bases, with 19 bases remaining between them. The CDR3 consists of 17 residues. The CDR3 spells CASSASRNGRYQETQYF. CDR3 in DNA: TGTGCCAGCAGCGCTAGCAGAAACGGCCGCTACCAAGAGACCCAGTACTTC.

The chain couples TRBV27 to TRBJ1-5; TRBD1 might be the D (6 bases). The CDR3 is made up of 16 amino acids. Trimming cost V 6 bases and J 2 bases, with 17 bases left between them. CDR1 is MNHEY and CDR2 is SMNVEV in the germline V gene (reference sequence). CDR3 residues: CASSPTGYRGNQPQHF. CDR3 in DNA: TGTGCCAGCAGCCCTACAGGGTATCGTGGCAATCAGCCCCAGCATTTT.

The CDR3 coding sequence is TGTGCCAGCAGCTTACACGGGACCGGGGAGCTGTTTTTT. This gives the protein CASSLHGTGELFF. The chain links TRBV11-3 to TRBJ2-2; no clear D gene. Germline V lookup: CDR1 SGHNT, CDR2 YENEEA. V gave up 2 bases and J gave up 5 bases, with 6 bases separating them. CDR3 length: 13 residues.

This chain connects TRBV6-5 to TRBJ2-5; weak D call: TRBD1 (6 bases). Germline CDR1 reads MNHEY; CDR2 reads SVGAGI. The CDR3 is 13 amino acids. Trimming left V 10 bases short and J 5 bases short, with 17 bases between. The chain's CDR3 is CAIWAGDMETQYF. The DNA of the CDR3 is TGTGCCATCTGGGCAGGGGATATGGAGACCCAGTACTTC.

The V call is TRBV7-2, the J call TRBJ2-3; the match to TRBD2 covers 15 bases. CDR1 and CDR2 (germline): SGHTA, FQGNSA. The CDR3 contains 16 residues. The V segment lost 5 bases and the J segment 3 bases; nucleotides outside the gene matches: 3. The chain's CDR3 is CASSPGLAGGTDTQYF. DNA of the CDR3: TGTGCCAGCAGCCCGGGACTAGCGGGAGGAACAGATACGCAGTATTTT.

V gene TRBV18 combines with J gene TRBJ2-5; D ambiguous. The CDR3 loop spans 14 amino acids. CDR1 is KGHSH and CDR2 is LQKENI in the germline V gene. Deletions cut 3 bases from V and 3 bases from J, with 11 bases between. CDR3 in amino acids: CASSPTRMKETQYF. CDR3 bases: TGTGCCAGCTCACCGACCCGAATGAAAGAGACCCAGTACTTC.

This clone turned up a few times. The gene calls are TRBV2 and TRBJ2-7, with D hard to call. Trimming pared 5 bases from V and 4 bases from J, leaving 6 bases between. Germline lookup yields CDR1 SNHLY and CDR2 FYNNEI. The CDR3 extends over 11 amino acids. The CDR3 region is CASSSTYEQYF. The DNA for the CDR3 is TGTGCCAGCAGTTCAACGTACGAGCAGTACTTC.

Within the sample, this clone is medium-sized. The chain has TRBV4-1 and TRBJ2-7; 11 bases match TRBD2. Per the germline V gene, CDR1 is MGHRA and CDR2 is YSYEKL. This CDR3 region has 16 residues. With V trimmed by 0 bases and J by 4 bases, 5 bases remained unmatched. The CDR3 sequence is CASSQDTSGSYYEQYF. CDR3 nucleotide sequence: TGCGCCAGCAGCCAAGATACTAGCGGGAGTTATTACGAGCAGTACTTC.

The CDR3 DNA reads TGTGCCAGCAGTTCCCTTGACAGGGCTAATGAAAAACTGTTTTTT. This codes for CASSSLDRANEKLFF. This sequence joins TRBV27 and TRBJ1-4, with TRBD1 matching 7 bases. The CDR3 totals 15 residues. Germline V gene sequence: CDR1 MNHEY, CDR2 SMNVEV (reference sequence). With 4 bases clipped from V and 3 bases from J, the junction kept 5 bases outside the gene matches. The full variable domain, completed using reference TRBV27 and TRBJ1-4, is EAQVTQNPRYLITVTGKKLTVTCSQNMNHEYMSWYRQDPGLGLRQIYYSMNVEVTDKGDVPEGYKVSRKEKRNFPLILESPSPNQTSLYFCASSSLDRANEKLFFGSGTQLSVL.

The V gene is TRBV29-1, the J gene TRBJ2-3; weak D call: TRBD2 (6 bases). CDR3 size: 11 residues. The germline V gene has CDR1 SQVTM and CDR2 ANQGSEA. V gave up 7 bases and J gave up 5 bases, with 10 bases separating them. The CDR3 coding sequence is TGCAGCGCTGGAGGGATAGATACGCAGTATTTT. It is translated as CSAGGIDTQYF.

This rearrangement joins TRBV6-6 to TRBJ2-7, with 8 bases identical to TRBD2. CDR1 and CDR2 from the germline V gene are MNHNY and SVGAGI (reference sequence). Trimming removed 6 bases from V and 3 bases from J; junction bases left unmatched: 10. The CDR3 has 15 amino acids. DNA for the CDR3: TGTGCCAGCAGGCCGTCGGGGGGGGCTCACTACGAGCAGTACTTC. It translates to CASRPSGGAHYEQYF.

The chain has TRBV5-4 and TRBJ2-5; D call uncertain. V dropped 2 bases and J dropped 3 bases, with 8 bases sitting between them. Germline CDR1 and CDR2: SGHNT and YYREEE (reference sequence). The CDR3 is made up of 13 amino acids. CDR3 nucleotides: TGTGCCAGCAGCTTAGGTCGGGAAGAGACCCAGTACTTC. As protein: CASSLGREETQYF. The full variable domain, its missing parts supplied by reference TRBV5-4 and TRBJ2-5, is ETGVTQSPTHLIKTRGQQVTLRCSSQSGHNTVSWYQQALGQGPQFIFQYYREEENGRGNFPPRFSGLQFPNYSSELNVNALELDDSALYLCASSLGREETQYFGPGTRLLVL.

The rearrangement links TRBV11-3 to TRBJ1-3; tentatively, D is TRBD1 (5 bases). This CDR3 contains 16 residues. V was pared by 5 bases and J by 2 bases, with 16 bases between. CDR1 is SGHNT, CDR2 YENEEA, per germline. The CDR3 DNA is TGTGCCAGCAGCCCAAACGGGGGACTAACTGGAAACACCATATATTTT. Translating gives CASSPNGGLTGNTIYF.

This clone was recorded once. CDR3 nucleotides: TGTGCCAGCAGCGCGGGACAGGTCTACGAGCAGTACTTC. This translates into CASSAGQVYEQYF. The chain recombines TRBV5-6 with TRBJ2-7, with 8 bases that match TRBD1. The V and J ends lost 4 bases and 3 bases, in that order; junction bases with no gene match: 3. The CDR3 spans 13 residues. Germline V lookup: CDR1 SGHDT, CDR2 YYEEEE. Filled out from reference TRBV5-6 and TRBJ2-7, the complete variable domain reads DAGVTQSPTHLIKTRGQQVTLRCSPKSGHDTVSWYQQALGQGPQFIFQYYEEEERQRGNFPDRFSGHQFPNYSSELNVNALLLGDSALYLCASSAGQVYEQYFGPGTRLTVT.

This clone was counted once. J is TRBJ2-5 and V is TRBV28; possible D gene TRBD1, 5 bases. The V end lost 3 bases, the J end lost 0 bases, and 11 bases lay between the germline ends. Germline-derived CDR1 and CDR2 are MDHEN and SYDVKM. The CDR3 has 15 residues. The CDR3 sequence is CASSFFSRDQETQYF. The CDR3 DNA reads TGTGCCAGCAGTTTTTTCAGCAGGGACCAAGAGACCCAGTACTTC.

The rearrangement uses TRBV4-1 and TRBJ2-7, with 13 bases fitting TRBD2. Looked up from germline, CDR1 is MGHRA and CDR2 is YSYEKL. V lost 0 bases to trimming and J lost 2 bases; unmatched junction nucleotides: 10. This CDR3 spans 19 amino acids. As DNA, the CDR3 is TGCGCCAGCAGCCAAGATGGACTAGCGGGAGATTCCGAGCCCTACGAGCAGTACTTC. Protein: CASSQDGLAGDSEPYEQYF.

The sample holds one count of this clone. The genes are TRBV6-5 and TRBJ2-1; 11 nucleotides line up with TRBD1. CDR3 length equals 15 residues. Germline V gene data show CDR1 as MNHEY and CDR2 as SVGAGI. The V and J ends lost 5 bases and 4 bases, in that order; junction bases with no gene match: 4. The CDR3 protein is CASSARDRGYNEQFF. CDR3 DNA: TGTGCCAGCAGTGCCCGGGACAGGGGGTACAATGAGCAGTTCTTC.